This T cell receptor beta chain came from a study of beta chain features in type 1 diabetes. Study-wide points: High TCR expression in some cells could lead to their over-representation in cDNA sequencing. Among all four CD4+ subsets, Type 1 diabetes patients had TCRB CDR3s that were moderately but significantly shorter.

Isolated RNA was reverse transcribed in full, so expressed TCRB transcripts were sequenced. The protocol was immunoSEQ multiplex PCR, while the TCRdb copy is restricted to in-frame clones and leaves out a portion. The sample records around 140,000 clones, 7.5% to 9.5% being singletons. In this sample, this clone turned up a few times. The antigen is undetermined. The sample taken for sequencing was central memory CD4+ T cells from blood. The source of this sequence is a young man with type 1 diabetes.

The CDR3 sequence: CASRGQYEQYF. The DNA of the CDR3 is TGTGCCAGCAGGGGACAGTACGAGCAGTACTTC. The genes are TRBV11-2 and TRBJ2-7; 7 nucleotides agree with TRBD1. From germline, CDR1 is SGHAT and CDR2 FQNNGV. Trimming removed 6 bases from V and 4 bases from J; junction bases left unmatched: 0. The length of the CDR3 is 11 residues. Together with reference TRBV11-2 and TRBJ2-7, the CDR3 gives the full variable domain: EAGVAQSPRYKIIEKRQSVAFWCNPISGHATLYWYQQILGQGPKLLIQFQNNGVVDDSQLPKDRFSAERLKGVDSTLKIQPAKLEDSAVYLCASRGQYEQYFGPGTRLTVT.